This TCR beta chain was sequenced in a study of blood T cells in healthy people across ages. Study-wide context: Template switching caught about one barcoded beta molecule for each two T cells. Broader study findings: Compared with aged donors, long-lived donors showed fewer expanded clones, suggesting selection. Observed TCR beta diversity per million T cells went down as age went up. This fall followed a roughly linear course with age.

V shed 0 bases and J shed 10 bases, with 4 bases lying between them. The CDR3 totals 11 residues. Germline lookup yields CDR1 MNHEY and CDR2 SVGEGT. Alongside a J-beta primer mix, a sample-barcoded 5' primer served in a second PCR lasting 7 to 11 cycles. TCRdb re-derived calls from the 5' RACE reads in MiXCR, one entry per CDR3 protein. Altogether 1.5 million to 1.9 million distinct CDR3 sequences are present, less than 45% being singletons, with the ten largest covering approximately 4.1%. Donors each provided ten milliliters of peripheral blood. Comments on this clonotype: Its specificity is not known.

Sequences were obtained from blood. The rearrangement uses TRBV6-2 or TRBV6-3 and TRBJ2-1; D call uncertain. This TCR was recovered from a woman aged 18-29 years in good health. The CDR3 DNA reads as TGTGCCAGCAGTTACTCTAGGGAGCAGTTCTTC. Translated, it gives CASSYSREQFF.